The table lists the clone carrying this T cell receptor (beta chain) with a few counts. The sample comes from a study of human T cells and chemical hapten exposure. About the research overall: Patients, predominantly female, presented with alopecia areata, totalis or universalis.

V lost 2 bases, J lost 10 bases, and 15 bases lay in between. The V gene's germline CDR1 is MDHEN and CDR2 SYDVKM. The CDR3 is 14 residues long. TCRdb itself ran the RACE reads through MiXCR, one entry per CDR3 protein. The sample records some 57,000 distinct CDR3 sequences, less than 10% being singletons. As to time point: patch test 2, 6 weeks after DPC sensitization. Treatment: therapeutic diphenylcyclopropenone sensitization with weekly scalp DPC. The sample consisted of whole blood, taken in connection with sensitization to the hapten diphenylcyclopropenone (DPC). This sequence joins TRBV28 and TRBJ2-1; possible D gene TRBD2, 7 bases. This TCR came from a woman in her 50s with alopecia areata. Some clones in this sample may be carry-over from other donors' samples. The CDR3 DNA reads TGTGCCAGCAGTTTAGAGGGGGGGTCATCCGAGCAGTTCTTC. Amino acids: CASSLEGGSSEQFF. Full variable domain (outside the CDR3, taken from reference TRBV28 and TRBJ2-1): DVKVTQSSRYLVKRTGEKVFLECVQDMDHENMFWYRQDPGLGLRLIYFSYDVKMKEKGDIPEGYSVSREKKERFSLILESASTNQTSMYLCASSLEGGSSEQFFGPGTRLTVL.